These 25 T cell receptor beta chains share one sample of origin, sequenced in a study of T cells in Graves' hyperthyroidism and ophthalmopathy. Template material for amplifying TCR beta CDR3 regions consisted of RNA transcripts. With the HTBI primer set, the TCR CDR3 went through a first round of RT-PCR. TCRdb redid the calling of the multiplex PCR reads with MiXCR, one entry per CDR3 protein. The top ten hold 4.3% of the sample, which has hundreds of thousands of distinct CDR3 sequences, roughly 14% seen once. Sequencing used blood. These receptors originate from a woman between 40 and 55 years old with Graves' ophthalmopathy.

This clonotype was detected many times. The chain uses TRBV12-3 or TRBV12-4 and TRBJ1-2, with D unclear. Trimming cost V 5 bases and J 4 bases, with 11 bases left between them. The CDR3 extends over 13 amino acids. The CDR3 nucleotides are TGTGCCAGCAGTCTCTTGGAAAGCTATGGCTACACCTTC. Translated: CASSLLESYGYTF.

This clonotype has just a few counts. The chain couples TRBV6-2 or TRBV6-3 to TRBJ2-2, with 10 bases matching TRBD2. After removal of 5 bases from V and 4 bases from J, the junction contained 4 bases not matched to a gene. This CDR3 comprises 15 residues. Germline loops: CDR1 MNHEY, CDR2 SVGEGT. The CDR3, as DNA: TGTGCCAGCAGTGGACTAGCGGCGGGCACCGGGGAGCTGTTTTTT. Encoded protein: CASSGLAAGTGELFF.

This clonotype was counted a few times. This chain uses TRBV6-2 or TRBV6-3 with TRBJ2-5; 7 bases map to TRBD1. The CDR3 has 15 residues. The germline V gene encodes CDR1 MNHEY and CDR2 SVGEGT. The V segment lost 5 bases and the J segment 5 bases; nucleotides outside the gene matches: 11. The CDR3 is CASSNGGRGTETQYF. CDR3 coding DNA: TGTGCCAGCAGTAACGGAGGCAGGGGGACGGAGACCCAGTACTTC.

In its sample, this clonotype was seen many times. V gene TRBV7-9 combines with J gene TRBJ2-4; 7 nucleotides agree with TRBD1. Germline V CDR1 and CDR2: SEHNR, FQNEAQ (reference sequence). V was clipped by 5 bases and J by 7 bases; unmatched bases: 8. The CDR3 consists of 14 residues. The DNA for the CDR3 is TGTGCCAGCAGCGCCACAGGGGTCAAGAACATTCAGTACTTC. Residues: CASSATGVKNIQYF.

This clonotype was observed at least ten times. The chain carries TRBV10-2 and TRBJ2-7, with D maybe TRBD1 (5 bases). Germline V lookup: CDR1 WSHSY, CDR2 SAAADI. V was cut by 2 bases and J by 2 bases, with 10 bases left in between. The CDR3 loop spans 14 amino acids. Here the CDR3 reads CASSEQAGTYEQYF. CDR3 DNA: TGCGCCAGCAGTGAGCAGGCAGGGACCTACGAGCAGTACTTC.

The rearrangement links TRBV28 to TRBJ2-4, with 7 bases aligning to TRBD2. This CDR3 spans 16 amino acids. Per the germline V gene, CDR1 is MDHEN and CDR2 is SYDVKM. Losses at the gene ends were 6 bases for V and 9 bases for J; bases not matched to a gene: 17. The CDR3 DNA follows: TGTGCCAGCAGCTTGCCTGGGGCGGGGGTTGCTGGCATTCAGTACTTC. As protein: CASSLPGAGVAGIQYF.

In this sample, this clonotype turned up once. The chain carries TRBV6-2 or TRBV6-3 and TRBJ1-1; D unresolved. Germline V gene sequence: CDR1 MNHEY, CDR2 SVGEGT. The CDR3 loop spans 18 amino acids. Trimming removed 0 bases at V and 0 bases at J, with 17 bases between. CDR3 DNA sequence: TGTGCCAGCAGTTACTCAGGTCAACGGTCTCGCATGAACACTGAAGCTTTCTTT. Its protein product is CASSYSGQRSRMNTEAFF.

This clonotype was counted many times. The rearrangement joins TRBV19 to TRBJ2-6; D not certain. This CDR3 has 14 residues. The V end was cut by 5 bases, the J end by 0 bases, with 5 bases between. Germline CDR1 LNHDA, CDR2 SQIVND (reference sequence). The CDR3 region is CASSENSGANVLTF. The CDR3 nucleotides are TGTGCCAGTAGTGAGAACTCTGGGGCCAACGTCCTGACTTTC.

This clonotype showed up many times. The V and J genes are TRBV27 and TRBJ1-2, with TRBD1 matching over 7 bases. Germline V lookup: CDR1 MNHEY, CDR2 SMNVEV (reference sequence). With V trimmed by 7 bases and J by 8 bases, 19 bases remained unmatched. The CDR3 contains 16 residues. CDR3 loop: CASTSIPGGGLWGYTF. CDR3 DNA: TGTGCCAGCACCTCCATTCCAGGGGGAGGCCTATGGGGCTACACCTTC.

In its sample, this clonotype was seen many times. This sequence joins TRBV13 and TRBJ1-1; 7 positions agree with TRBD1. With 5 bases clipped from V and 0 bases from J, the junction kept 9 bases outside the gene matches. The CDR3 length is 16 residues. CDR1 is PRHDT, CDR2 FYEKMQ, per germline (reference sequence). The CDR3 bases are TGTGCCAGCAGCCCCGGACAGGCACTCATGAACACTGAAGCTTTCTTT. It codes for CASSPGQALMNTEAFF.

This clonotype was recorded a few times. The V call is TRBV3-1, the J call TRBJ2-7, with 10 bases identical to TRBD1. Trimming cost V 3 bases and J 9 bases; bases outside gene matches: 8. This CDR3 has 14 residues. Germline CDR1 is LGHDT and CDR2 is YNNKEL (reference sequence). Written as DNA, the CDR3 is TGTGCCAGCAGCCACCTGACAGGGGGCTCGTCGCAGTACTTC. It encodes CASSHLTGGSSQYF.

This clonotype occurred many times. The V call is TRBV6-6, the J call TRBJ1-1; 7 bases fit TRBD1. Trimming at V came to 4 bases and at J to 0 bases, leaving 14 bases not matched to a gene. This CDR3 region has 18 residues. Germline lookup yields CDR1 MNHNY and CDR2 SVGAGI (reference sequence). This CDR3 is CASSLHTDRITMNTEAFF. Written as DNA, the CDR3 is TGTGCCAGCAGTTTACACACGGACAGGATCACCATGAACACTGAAGCTTTCTTT.

This chain joins TRBV12-3 or TRBV12-4 and TRBJ1-1, with TRBD1 matching over 11 bases. CDR3 size: 16 residues. J gave up 5 bases and V 6 bases, and 11 bases lay outside the gene matches. The CDR3 is CASSHGSGTGGTEAFF. For the CDR3, the DNA is TGTGCCAGCAGCCACGGCTCCGGGACAGGGGGGACTGAAGCTTTCTTT.

This clonotype has a handful of counts. The chain uses TRBV6-2 or TRBV6-3 and TRBJ2-7; TRBD2 matches 11 bases. The CDR3 loop spans 15 amino acids. Germline CDR1 MNHEY, CDR2 SVGEGT. Unmatched junction bases numbered 4, after V lost 6 bases and J lost 0 bases. CDR3 nucleotide sequence: TGTGCCAGCAGAACGGGACTAGCGGACTCCTACGAGCAGTACTTC. Translated: CASRTGLADSYEQYF.

This clonotype was found many times. The V and J genes are TRBV6-1 and TRBJ2-7; the D gene is possibly TRBD2 (6 bases). Germline values: CDR1 MNHNS, CDR2 SASEGT. Trimming took 7 bases from V and 4 from J, leaving 17 bases between them. The length of the CDR3 is 14 residues. CDR3 sequence reads: CASTFGEDLYEQYF. CDR3 bases: TGTGCCAGCACCTTCGGGGAGGATCTTTACGAGCAGTACTTC.

This clonotype was seen many times. The chain has TRBV20-1 and TRBJ2-7, with D perhaps matching TRBD2 (6 bases). CDR3 size: 14 residues. Germline V lookup: CDR1 DFQATT, CDR2 SNEGSKA (reference sequence). V shed 3 bases and J shed 1 base, with 13 bases lying between them. The CDR3 coding sequence is TGCAGTGCTAGGTTTGTGGGAGGATCCTACGAGCAGTACTTC. Translating gives CSARFVGGSYEQYF.

This clonotype was recorded at least ten times. The chain links TRBV20-1 to TRBJ2-7; 8 nucleotides match TRBD2. Trimming cost V 2 bases and J 4 bases; bases outside gene matches: 4. The CDR3 has 13 residues. CDR1 and CDR2 (germline): DFQATT, SNEGSKA (reference sequence). This CDR3 is CSARISGKYEQYF. The CDR3 DNA reads as TGCAGTGCTAGAATTAGCGGGAAGTACGAGCAGTACTTC.

This clonotype has at least ten counts. V is TRBV19 and J is TRBJ2-7, with 7 bases lining up with TRBD1. The V segment lost 8 bases and the J segment 6 bases; nucleotides outside the gene matches: 10. The germline V gene encodes CDR1 LNHDA and CDR2 SQIVND (reference sequence). The CDR3 is made up of 13 amino acids. This CDR3 reads CASSVTGRIEQYF. In nucleotides, the CDR3 is TGTGCCAGTTCTGTGACAGGGAGAATCGAGCAGTACTTC.

At least ten counts were recorded for this clonotype. CDR3: CATSDLGPSAGELFF. For the CDR3, the DNA is TGTGCCACCAGTGATTTGGGTCCTAGCGCCGGGGAGCTGTTTTTT. This rearrangement joins TRBV24-1 to TRBJ2-2; the D gene is possibly TRBD2 (6 bases). Trimming pared 0 bases from V and 6 bases from J, leaving 10 bases between. Germline CDR1 KGHDR, CDR2 SFDVKD. This CDR3 has 15 residues.

In this sample, this clonotype turned up a few times. V and J are TRBV6-1 and TRBJ2-7, with D perhaps TRBD2 (6 bases). The CDR3 covers 13 residues. Germline CDR1 and CDR2: MNHNS and SASEGT. Trimming removed 10 bases at V and 6 bases at J, with 19 bases between. The CDR3 protein is CATQLGEVGEQYF. CDR3 nucleotide sequence: TGTGCCACCCAGCTGGGGGAGGTCGGCGAGCAGTACTTC.

This chain links TRBV29-1 with TRBJ2-7; D might be TRBD1 (6 bases). The germline CDR1 and CDR2 sequences are SQVTM and ANQGSEA. This CDR3 has 14 amino acids. Trimming removed 2 bases from V and 2 bases from J, with 13 bases in between. This chain's CDR3 is CSVERGPGAYEQYF. CDR3 DNA sequence: TGCAGCGTTGAAAGAGGGCCAGGGGCCTACGAGCAGTACTTC.

V usage is TRBV12-3 or TRBV12-4 and J usage is TRBJ2-3, with 15 bases fitting TRBD2. The CDR3 consists of 15 residues. J was trimmed by 7 bases and V by 7 bases; bases with no gene match: 6. In DNA form, the CDR3 reads TGTGCCAGCAAGAGGACTAGCGGGAGGGCGAATACGCAGTATTTT. Translating it yields CASKRTSGRANTQYF.

This clonotype was detected a few times. This chain uses TRBV30 with TRBJ1-6, with D possibly being TRBD1 (5 bases). Germline V gene data show CDR1 as GTSNPN and CDR2 as SVGIG (reference sequence). With 1 base removed from V and 8 bases from J, the gap between germline ends came to 9 bases. The CDR3 runs to 13 residues. The CDR3 DNA follows: TGTGCCTGGAGTGGGGGGTTGGATTCACCCCTCCACTTT. Translating it yields CAWSGGLDSPLHF. Combining the CDR3 with reference TRBV30 and TRBJ1-6 gives the whole variable domain SQTIHQWPATLVQPVGSPLSLECTVEGTSNPNLYWYRQAAGRGLQLLFYSVGIGQISSEVPQNLSASRPQDRQFILSSKKLLLSDSGFYLCAWSGGLDSPLHFGNGTRLTVT.

The table lists this clonotype with a few counts. This chain connects TRBV19 to TRBJ2-2; a weak D match, TRBD2 (6 bases). The CDR3 contains 14 residues. Germline V CDR1 and CDR2: LNHDA, SQIVND (reference sequence). The V and J ends lost 8 bases and 3 bases respectively, with 13 bases between them. The CDR3: CASRDWVDTGELFF. The CDR3 coding sequence is TGTGCCAGTCGGGACTGGGTCGACACCGGGGAGCTGTTTTTT. Full variable domain (remainder filled in from reference TRBV19 and TRBJ2-2): DGGITQSPKYLFRKEGQNVTLSCEQNLNHDAMYWYRQDPGQGLRLIYYSQIVNDFQKGDIAEGYSVSREKKESFPLTVTSAQKNPTAFYLCASRDWVDTGELFFGEGSRLTVL.

This clonotype has ten or more counts. V and J are TRBV19 and TRBJ1-5; possible D gene TRBD1, 5 bases. Germline values: CDR1 LNHDA, CDR2 SQIVND (reference sequence). This CDR3 has 16 amino acids. V was shortened by 0 bases and J by 4 bases, with 13 bases between the two germline ends. Here the CDR3 DNA reads TGTGCCAGTAGTATAGATCCCTTGGCAGGGAATCAGCCCCAGCATTTT. Encoded protein: CASSIDPLAGNQPQHF.